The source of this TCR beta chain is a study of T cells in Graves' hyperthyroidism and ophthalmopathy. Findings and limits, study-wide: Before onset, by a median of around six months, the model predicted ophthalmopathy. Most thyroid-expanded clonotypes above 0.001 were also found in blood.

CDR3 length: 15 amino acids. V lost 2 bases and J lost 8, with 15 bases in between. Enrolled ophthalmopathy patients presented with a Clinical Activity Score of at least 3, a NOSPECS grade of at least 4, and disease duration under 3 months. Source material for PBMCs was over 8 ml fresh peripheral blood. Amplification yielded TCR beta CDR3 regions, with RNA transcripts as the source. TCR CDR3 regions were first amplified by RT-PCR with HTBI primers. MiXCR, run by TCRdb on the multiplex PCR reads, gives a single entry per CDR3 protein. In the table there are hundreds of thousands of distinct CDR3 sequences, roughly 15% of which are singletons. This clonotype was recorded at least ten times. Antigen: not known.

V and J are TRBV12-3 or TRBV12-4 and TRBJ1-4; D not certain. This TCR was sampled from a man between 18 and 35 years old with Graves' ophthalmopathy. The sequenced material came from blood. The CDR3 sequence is CASSLNSGYGEKLFF. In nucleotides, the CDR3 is TGTGCCAGCAGTTTAAATTCCGGGTATGGCGAAAAACTGTTTTTT.